These T cell receptor beta chains were read from a single sample in a study of blood T cell repertoires in COVID-19. Produced via immunoSEQ multiplex PCR; TCRdb's table is partial and in-frame only. The sample carries about 200,000 clones, roughly 80% recorded once. The sample comprised peripheral blood. Receptors originate from a woman in her thirties or forties with active or convalescent COVID-19. CDR3s include the opening cysteine and the closing phenylalanine or tryptophan. Each record gives: V gene, D gene, clone size, J gene, CDR3 protein, CDR3 DNA. The D gene is left open where the match is weak. The size entry is marked missing in some rows and otherwise reads once, few, many or a size class.

TRBV19,-,-,TRBJ1-2,CASSPSPTVGGYTF,TGTGCCAGTAGTCCCTCACCAACGGTCGGGGGCTACACCTTC
TRBV7-3,TRBD1,-,TRBJ2-1,CASSLQPTGVPNEQFF,TGTGCCAGCAGCTTACAGCCGACAGGGGTCCCCAATGAGCAGTTCTTC
TRBV7-9,-,-,TRBJ1-5,CASSLAQQGNQPQHF,TGTGCCAGCAGCTTAGCGCAACAGGGCAATCAGCCCCAGCATTTT
TRBV18,-,-,TRBJ2-5,CASSLRQAQETQYF,TGTGCCAGCTCGCTCCGACAGGCCCAAGAGACCCAGTACTTC
TRBV4-3,TRBD2,-,TRBJ2-1,CASSQDGAGGHAYNEQFF,TGCGCCAGCAGCCAAGACGGAGCGGGGGGCCACGCCTACAATGAGCAGTTCTTC
TRBV7-3,-,-,TRBJ2-2,CASSLRQAVNTGELFF,TGTGCCAGCAGCTTAAGACAGGCCGTTAACACCGGGGAGCTGTTTTTT
TRBV15,-,-,TRBJ2-1,CATSRERRPDNEQFF,TGTGCCACCAGCAGAGAACGCAGGCCCGACAATGAGCAGTTCTTC
TRBV27,TRBD2,-,TRBJ2-1,CASRTSGNNEQFF,TGTGCCAGTAGGACTAGCGGTAACAATGAGCAGTTCTTC
TRBV9,TRBD1,-,TRBJ1-4,CASSVGRTGNEKLFF,TGTGCCAGCAGCGTAGGGAGGACAGGGAATGAAAAACTGTTTTTT
TRBV7-2,-,-,TRBJ1-1,CASSPPGVMNTEAFF,TGTGCCAGCAGCCCTCCAGGGGTTATGAACACTGAAGCTTTCTTT
TRBV18,-,few,TRBJ2-2,CASSPYQGRATGELFF,TGTGCCAGCTCACCCTACCAGGGTCGGGCCACCGGGGAGCTGTTTTTT
TRBV28,-,-,TRBJ1-2,CASRAGVASNYGYTF,TGTGCCAGCAGGGCAGGGGTCGCTTCTAACTATGGCTACACCTTC
TRBV4-1,TRBD1,-,TRBJ1-3,CASSPAWTGSSGNTIYF,TGCGCCAGCAGCCCCGCCTGGACAGGCAGCTCTGGAAACACCATATATTTT
TRBV24-1,TRBD1,-,TRBJ1-1,CATRNRGQNTEAFF,TGTGCCACCAGGAACAGGGGTCAGAACACTGAAGCTTTCTTT
TRBV5-6,TRBD1,-,TRBJ1-2,CASTRGRSPNYGYTF,TGTGCCAGCACCAGGGGGCGCAGTCCTAACTATGGCTACACCTTC
TRBV2,-,-,TRBJ1-1,CASMREAANTEAFF,TGTGCCAGCATGAGGGAGGCGGCTAACACTGAAGCTTTCTTT
TRBV10-2,-,-,TRBJ1-5,CAMGRGNQPQHF,TGCGCCATGGGACGGGGGAATCAGCCCCAGCATTTT
TRBV19,TRBD1,once,TRBJ1-3,CASTSGQPFSGNTIYF,TGTGCCAGTACCTCGGGACAGCCTTTCTCTGGAAACACCATATATTTT
TRBV25-1,-,-,TRBJ1-2,CASSTGFPNYGYTF,TGTGCCAGCAGCACAGGGTTCCCTAACTATGGCTACACCTTC
TRBV21-1,-,-,TRBJ2-4,CASSRAGGKNIQYF,TGTGCCAGCAGCAGGGCAGGGGGGAAAAACATTCAGTACTTC
TRBV7-8,-,-,TRBJ1-6,CASSLRDYQGGSPLHF,TGTGCCAGCAGCTTAAGAGATTACCAGGGAGGGTCACCCCTCCACTTT
TRBV4-2,-,-,TRBJ1-1,CASSQGRAGTEAFF,TGTGCCAGCAGCCAAGGTAGGGCGGGCACTGAAGCTTTCTTT
TRBV10-1,-,-,TRBJ2-7,CASSESKAVPYEQYF,TGCGCCAGCAGTGAGTCGAAGGCGGTCCCTTACGAGCAGTACTTC
TRBV4-3,TRBD1,-,TRBJ2-7,CASSQDRDSPYEQYF,TGCGCCAGCAGCCAGGACCGGGACAGTCCATACGAGCAGTACTTC
TRBV3-1/TRBV3-2,-,-,TRBJ2-7,CASSQQGSNEQYF,TGTGCCAGCAGCCAACAGGGGTCCAACGAGCAGTACTTC
TRBV6-4,-,-,TRBJ2-4,CASRSGFPVAKNIQYF,TGTGCCAGCAGGTCGGGTTTCCCGGTAGCCAAAAACATTCAGTACTTC
TRBV2,TRBD2,-,TRBJ2-2,CADREGPTGELFF,TGTGCCGACCGGGAGGGACCAACCGGGGAGCTGTTTTTT
TRBV4-1,TRBD2,once,TRBJ2-1,CASSHPLAGSYNEQFF,TGCGCCAGCAGCCACCCTCTAGCGGGATCCTACAATGAGCAGTTCTTC
TRBV28,TRBD1,-,TRBJ2-7,CASSYRDRGIEQYF,TGTGCCAGCAGTTACCGGGACAGGGGCATCGAGCAGTACTTC
TRBV7-3,TRBD1,-,TRBJ2-1,CASSLTTTGTGGDEQFF,TGTGCCAGCAGCTTAACAACTACCGGGACAGGGGGCGATGAGCAGTTCTTC
TRBV4-2,TRBD1,-,TRBJ2-1,CASSQDVHRGNEQFF,TGTGCCAGCAGCCAAGATGTGCACAGGGGCAATGAGCAGTTCTTC
TRBV3-1/TRBV3-2,-,-,TRBJ2-7,CASSQRGPYEQYF,TGTGCCAGCAGCCAAAGGGGCCCCTACGAGCAGTACTTC
TRBV4-1,TRBD1,-,TRBJ1-1,CASSQAAGQGATEAFF,TGCGCCAGCAGCCAAGCTGCCGGACAGGGGGCCACTGAAGCTTTCTTT
TRBV7-2,TRBD1,-,TRBJ1-2,CASSLDGGGTAVYGYTF,TGTGCCAGCAGCTTAGACGGAGGGGGGACAGCTGTCTATGGCTACACCTTC
TRBV5-4,TRBD2,-,TRBJ2-5,CASSLAGGVQETQYF,TGTGCCAGCAGCCTAGCGGGGGGCGTCCAAGAGACCCAGTACTTC
TRBV5-4,-,-,TRBJ2-2,CASSLEGDTGELFF,TGTGCCAGCAGCTTGGAAGGAGACACCGGGGAGCTGTTTTTT
TRBV15,TRBD1,-,TRBJ1-2,CATSSETGGFYGYTF,TGTGCCACCAGCAGCGAGACAGGGGGGTTCTATGGCTACACCTTC
TRBV6-2/TRBV6-3,-,once,TRBJ1-2,CASSYSLYGGYTF,TGTGCCAGCAGTTACTCTCTTTACGGTGGCTACACCTTC
TRBV11-3,-,-,TRBJ1-6,CASRLSFASSYNSPLHF,TGTGCCAGCAGACTGAGTTTCGCGAGCTCCTATAATTCACCCCTCCACTTT
TRBV3-1/TRBV3-2,TRBD1,-,TRBJ2-7,CASSQTGENYEQYF,TGTGCCAGCAGTCAGACAGGGGAAAACTACGAGCAGTACTTC